The rows below give T cell receptor beta chains drawn from one sample of a study of blood T cell repertoires in COVID-19. TCRdb's table, derived via immunoSEQ multiplex PCR, lists solely in-frame clones and lacks some. The sample has 100,000 to 150,000 clones, around 85% seen once. Sequences were obtained from peripheral blood. The receptors originated from a woman over 75 with COVID-19, enrolled during active disease. The CDR3 runs from the conserved cysteine through the conserved F or W. D genes are given only for firm matches. Not every row has a clone size; where given, it reads once, few, many or a size class.

V	J	size	D	CDR3	DNA
TRBV20-1	TRBJ2-5	-	TRBD1	CSARTGETQYF	TGCAGTGCTAGGACAGGGGAGACCCAGTACTTC
TRBV19	TRBJ1-1	-	TRBD1	CASSIPDRGIWNTEAFF	TGTGCCAGTAGTATCCCGGACAGGGGGATCTGGAACACTGAAGCTTTCTTT
TRBV5-4	TRBJ2-3	-	TRBD2	CASSSGLARTYTDTQYF	TGTGCCAGCAGCTCCGGACTAGCGAGGACGTACACAGATACGCAGTATTTT
TRBV2	TRBJ1-5	-	TRBD1	CASSDDRVNQPQHF	TGTGCCAGCAGTGACGACAGGGTGAATCAGCCCCAGCATTTT
TRBV28	TRBJ2-5	-	TRBD1	CASRPAGQGAETQYF	TGTGCCAGCAGACCGGCGGGGCAGGGGGCTGAGACCCAGTACTTC
TRBV2	TRBJ1-6	-	TRBD1	CASSTTGGDSPLHF	TGTGCCAGCAGCACGACAGGGGGCGATTCACCCCTCCACTTT
TRBV18	TRBJ2-4	-	TRBD1	CASSPDRAGNIQYF	TGTGCCAGCTCACCGGACAGGGCAGGAAACATTCAGTACTTC
TRBV6-5	TRBJ2-7	-	-	CASYPYPRGQYF	TGTGCCAGCTACCCCTATCCAAGAGGGCAGTACTTC
TRBV6-2/TRBV6-3	TRBJ2-3	-	TRBD1	CASSYTGTGVFHTQYF	TGTGCCAGCAGTTATACCGGGACAGGGGTTTTTCATACGCAGTATTTT
TRBV3-1/TRBV3-2	TRBJ2-3	once	-	CASSPRTTDTQYF	TGTGCCAGCAGCCCCCGTACAACAGATACGCAGTATTTT
TRBV6-1	TRBJ1-4	-	-	CASSEEGGRAGKLFF	TGTGCCAGCAGTGAAGAGGGGGGGCGAGCGGGAAAACTGTTTTTT
TRBV5-1	TRBJ1-1	-	-	CASSLEGDGTEAFF	TGCGCCAGCAGCTTGGAGGGGGATGGGACTGAAGCTTTCTTT
TRBV5-5	TRBJ2-6	-	TRBD1	CASSREPGQYSGANVLTF	TGTGCCAGCAGCAGAGAGCCGGGACAGTACTCTGGGGCCAACGTCCTGACTTTC
TRBV6-5	TRBJ2-2	-	TRBD1	CASIARQGNTGELFF	TGTGCCAGCATCGCCCGACAGGGTAACACCGGGGAGCTGTTTTTT
TRBV7-9	TRBJ2-1	-	TRBD2	CASSLARSGGYNEQFF	TGTGCCAGCAGCTTAGCGCGAAGCGGGGGGTACAATGAGCAGTTCTTC
TRBV7-2	TRBJ2-1	-	TRBD2	CASSLLRLTSGRGGNEQFF	TGTGCCAGCAGCTTACTGCGGTTGACTAGCGGGAGGGGGGGGAATGAGCAGTTCTTC
TRBV7-2	TRBJ2-7	-	-	CASSLTGTYEQYF	TGTGCCAGCAGCTTAACGGGAACCTACGAGCAGTACTTC
TRBV5-1	TRBJ2-3	once	TRBD1	CASSLAPGQGSDTQYF	TGCGCCAGCAGCTTGGCCCCGGGACAGGGCTCAGATACGCAGTATTTT
TRBV15	TRBJ1-6	-	-	CATRSGVSVSPLHF	TGTGCCACCAGATCGGGAGTTAGTGTGTCACCCCTCCACTTT
TRBV7-3	TRBJ1-1	-	TRBD1	CASRPQGGNTEAFF	TGTGCCAGCAGACCACAGGGGGGGAACACTGAAGCTTTCTTT
TRBV5-8	TRBJ1-1	-	TRBD1	CASSFRTGATEAFF	TGTGCCAGCAGCTTCCGGACAGGGGCCACTGAAGCTTTCTTT
TRBV10-2	TRBJ2-3	-	TRBD2	CASSVGTTTDTQYF	TGCGCCAGCAGTGTCGGGACTACCACAGATACGCAGTATTTT
TRBV5-4	TRBJ2-7	-	TRBD2	CASSFPASSGRNYEQYF	TGTGCCAGCAGCTTCCCGGCCTCTAGCGGGAGAAATTACGAGCAGTACTTC
TRBV9	TRBJ1-3	-	-	CASSVEGNGNTIYF	TGTGCCAGCAGCGTAGAGGGGAATGGAAACACCATATATTTT
TRBV7-3	TRBJ1-1	-	-	CASSLVPGGPNTEAFF	TGTGCCAGCAGCTTAGTGCCGGGGGGCCCGAACACTGAAGCTTTCTTT
TRBV7-8	TRBJ2-7	-	TRBD1	CASSLGTGGPRGNYEQYF	TGTGCCAGCAGCTTAGGGACAGGGGGCCCAAGGGGAAACTACGAGCAGTACTTC
TRBV2	TRBJ1-2	-	-	CASSEGGTKGYTF	TGTGCCAGCAGTGAAGGGGGGACAAAAGGCTACACCTTC
TRBV28	TRBJ2-1	-	-	CASSKGISYNEQFF	TGTGCCAGCAGTAAGGGGATCTCCTACAATGAGCAGTTCTTC
TRBV5-1	TRBJ2-5	-	-	CASSLGGVQETQYF	TGCGCCAGCAGCTTAGGAGGGGTTCAAGAGACCCAGTACTTC
TRBV2	TRBJ1-6	-	-	CASKGEYNSPLHF	TGTGCCAGCAAGGGAGAGTATAATTCACCCCTCCACTTT
TRBV19	TRBJ2-3	-	TRBD1	CASKSRDRGRTDTQYF	TGTGCCAGCAAGTCCCGGGACAGGGGTCGCACAGATACGCAGTATTTT
TRBV28	TRBJ1-2	-	-	CASSLERVNYGYTF	TGTGCCAGCAGTTTGGAGAGGGTTAACTATGGCTACACCTTC
TRBV6-2/TRBV6-3	TRBJ2-6	-	-	CASSYSPAGANVLTF	TGTGCCAGCAGTTACTCCCCAGCTGGGGCCAACGTCCTGACTTTC
TRBV7-9	TRBJ2-3	-	TRBD2	CASTGRDYADTQYF	TGTGCCAGCACCGGGAGGGATTATGCGGATACGCAGTATTTT
TRBV6-2/TRBV6-3	TRBJ2-7	-	TRBD1	CASSYDPQGAAEQYF	TGTGCCAGCAGTTACGACCCCCAGGGGGCCGCCGAGCAGTACTTC
TRBV24-1	TRBJ2-1	-	-	CATKSQGKDNEQFF	TGTGCCACCAAGTCGCAGGGTAAAGACAATGAGCAGTTCTTC
TRBV28	TRBJ2-7	-	TRBD1	CASSLYVPGQGIGEQYF	TGTGCCAGCAGTTTATACGTCCCGGGACAGGGGATCGGCGAGCAGTACTTC
TRBV2	TRBJ2-5	-	TRBD1	CASQTGEETQYF	TGTGCCAGCCAGACAGGGGAAGAGACCCAGTACTTC
TRBV7-2	TRBJ2-7	-	TRBD1	CASSYDRAAYEQYF	TGTGCCAGCAGCTACGACAGGGCGGCCTACGAGCAGTACTTC
TRBV28	TRBJ2-5	-	TRBD1	CASSPGGQETQYF	TGTGCCAGCAGTCCAGGGGGTCAAGAGACCCAGTACTTC
TRBV12-3/TRBV12-4	TRBJ1-6	-	-	CASSIGYNSPLHF	TGTGCCAGCAGTATCGGTTATAATTCACCCCTCCACTTT
TRBV6-5	TRBJ2-3	-	TRBD1	CASSYGTATDTQYF	TGTGCCAGCAGTTACGGGACAGCCACAGATACGCAGTATTTT
TRBV7-9	TRBJ2-5	-	TRBD2	CASSSTEGLAGWETQYF	TGTGCCAGCAGCTCGACCGAAGGACTAGCGGGATGGGAGACCCAGTACTTC
TRBV24-1	TRBJ2-7	-	TRBD2	CATSDSELAGVSEQYF	TGTGCCACCAGTGATTCTGAACTAGCGGGAGTCTCCGAGCAGTACTTC
TRBV6-5	TRBJ1-2	-	-	CASSFAVGGQVYGYTF	TGTGCCAGCAGTTTCGCCGTGGGGGGGCAGGTTTATGGCTACACCTTC
TRBV27	TRBJ1-5	-	TRBD1	CASSFFVAGGILNQPQHF	TGTGCCAGCAGTTTCTTCGTGGCAGGGGGCATCCTCAATCAGCCCCAGCATTTT
TRBV6-6	TRBJ1-5	-	TRBD1	CASSYSTGGVQPQHF	TGTGCCAGCAGTTACTCGACAGGGGGCGTACAGCCCCAGCATTTT
TRBV2	TRBJ2-2	-	-	CASSESRGFGELFF	TGTGCCAGCAGTGAATCCAGGGGATTCGGGGAGCTGTTTTTT
TRBV7-3	TRBJ2-2	-	-	CASSPHATGRSNTGELFF	TGTGCCAGCAGCCCACATGCGACAGGGAGGTCAAACACCGGGGAGCTGTTTTTT
TRBV28	TRBJ1-5	-	TRBD1	CASIATGGRNQPQHF	TGTGCCAGCATTGCTACAGGGGGCCGGAATCAGCCCCAGCATTTT
TRBV6-5	TRBJ2-7	-	TRBD1	CASSPTTGPYEQYF	TGTGCCAGCAGCCCCACGACAGGGCCCTACGAGCAGTACTTC
TRBV27	TRBJ2-7	-	TRBD1	CASSPAGTGVKEQYF	TGTGCCAGCTCACCCGCCGGGACAGGGGTAAAGGAGCAGTACTTC
TRBV7-3	TRBJ2-1	-	TRBD1	CASSGRDRGSEQFF	TGTGCCAGCAGCGGCCGGGACAGGGGTTCTGAGCAGTTCTTC
TRBV5-4	TRBJ2-5	-	-	CASSRPEGETQYF	TGTGCCAGCAGCCGCCCGGAGGGAGAGACCCAGTACTTC
TRBV7-2	TRBJ1-4	-	TRBD1	CASSIRGQGADNEKLFF	TGTGCCAGCAGCATTCGGGGACAGGGGGCAGATAATGAAAAACTGTTTTTT